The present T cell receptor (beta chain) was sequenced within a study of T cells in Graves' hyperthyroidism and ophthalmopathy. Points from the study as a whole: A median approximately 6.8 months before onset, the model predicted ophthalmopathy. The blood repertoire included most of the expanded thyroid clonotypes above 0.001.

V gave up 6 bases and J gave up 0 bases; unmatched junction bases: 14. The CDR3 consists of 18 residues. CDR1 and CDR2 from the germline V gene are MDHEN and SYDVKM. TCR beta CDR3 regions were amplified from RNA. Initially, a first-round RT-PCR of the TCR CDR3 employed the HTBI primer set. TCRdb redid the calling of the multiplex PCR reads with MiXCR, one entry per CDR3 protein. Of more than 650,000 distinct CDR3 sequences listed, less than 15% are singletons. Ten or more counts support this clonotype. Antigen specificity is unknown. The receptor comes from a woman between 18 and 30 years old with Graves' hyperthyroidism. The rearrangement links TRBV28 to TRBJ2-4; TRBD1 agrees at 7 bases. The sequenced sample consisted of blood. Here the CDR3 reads CASRIMTGSGVAKNIQYF. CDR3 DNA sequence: TGTGCCAGCAGGATCATGACAGGGTCGGGTGTAGCCAAAAACATTCAGTACTTC.